This T cell receptor beta chain was sequenced during a study of cytomegalovirus exposure and HLA in healthy donors. Study-wide findings and caveats: As was reported, the classifier diagnosed cytomegalovirus status with high specificity and sensitivity. In a later analysis, CMV-associated beta chains were mostly HLA-associated, it appeared.

Concerning this clone itself: The antigen is unknown.

PCR employed 60 Vbeta and 13 Jbeta primers. How the authors handled the data: A follow-up analysis tallied tens of millions of unique TCR beta chains, approximately 11 million shared. Sequencing used immunoSEQ multiplex PCR; TCRdb keeps in-frame clones, though not all of them. V, J and clone size are those of that table, while D and trimming were read from the DNA. The sample consists of about 190,000 clones, roughly 80% of them appearing once. This CDR3 comprises 14 residues. Germline V gene data show CDR1 as SGDLS and CDR2 as YYNGEE. Trimming took off 3 bases at V and 4 bases at J, with 12 bases between the two ends.

The source of this sequence is a woman in her forties or fifties in good health and CMV-seropositive. The sample comprised PBMCs. The chain links TRBV9 to TRBJ2-3; tentative D call: TRBD1 (6 bases). The CDR3 sequence is CASSARGGADTQYF. The CDR3 DNA is TGTGCCAGCAGCGCCAGGGGTGGGGCAGATACGCAGTATTTT.